This T cell receptor beta chain emerged from a study of blood T cell repertoires in COVID-19. In the study overall: In each case, the material was cDNA or gDNA derived from T cells, B-cell-depleted T cells, or PBMCs.

Assay used: immunoSEQ multiplex PCR; TCRdb lists only in-frame clones, some missing. Among 260,000 or so clones listed, about four fifths were seen once. This clone turned up a few times. This clonotype was sampled from a woman between 35 and 50 years old who had been exposed to COVID-19. Sequencing input: PBMCs or T cells enriched from blood (not recorded which).

This CDR3 reads CAVSQGNTEAFF. The CDR3 bases are TGTGCCGTTTCACAGGGTAACACTGAAGCTTTCTTT. The rearrangement joins TRBV10-3 to TRBJ1-1; D may be TRBD1 (6 bases). Trimming removed 11 bases from V and 2 bases from J, with 12 bases in between. CDR1 and CDR2 (germline): ENHRY, SYGVKD. This CDR3 spans 12 amino acids.